The 9 T cell receptor beta chains below come from one sample, sequenced in a study of T cell repertoires in ileal Crohn's disease. Generated by immunoSEQ multiplex PCR, the TCRdb table keeps only in-frame clones and is missing some. The sample comprises 25,000 to 35,000 clones, about 81% of which are singletons, and around 5.4% rests with the top ten. What was sequenced was ileal tissue. The receptors stem from an adult with Crohn's disease.

CDR3 sequence (DNA): TGCGCCAGCAGCCAAGCTACTTCTGCAGGGGGCAAGAATGAGCAGTTCTTC. Amino acid sequence: CASSQATSAGGKNEQFF. V gene TRBV4-3 combines with J gene TRBJ2-1, with 8 bases aligning to TRBD1. Germline-derived CDR1 and CDR2 are LGHNA and YSLEER. This CDR3 region has 17 residues. V shed 1 base, J shed 7 bases, and the junction held 12 bases outside the gene matches.

The J gene is TRBJ2-3, the V gene TRBV4-3; 11 nucleotides match TRBD2. Germline CDR1 LGHNA, CDR2 YSLEER. CDR3 size: 17 residues. After removal of 0 bases from V and 2 bases from J, the junction contained 4 bases not matched to a gene. The CDR3 coding sequence is TGCGCCAGCAGCCAAGAACTAGCGGGGGCCGACACAGATACGCAGTATTTT. It is translated as CASSQELAGADTDTQYF.

V usage is TRBV20-1 and J usage is TRBJ2-7, with 8 bases identical to TRBD1. With 5 bases clipped from V and 4 bases from J, the junction kept 1 base outside the gene matches. The germline V gene has CDR1 DFQATT and CDR2 SNEGSKA (reference sequence). The CDR3 is made up of 11 amino acids. The CDR3 spells CSARQGYEQYF. The DNA of the CDR3 is TGCAGTGCTCGACAGGGGTACGAGCAGTACTTC.

The chain carries TRBV7-2 and TRBJ2-5; TRBD1 matches 8 bases. From germline, CDR1 is SGHTA and CDR2 FQGNSA. The CDR3 loop spans 15 amino acids. With 5 bases clipped from V and 0 bases from J, the junction kept 5 bases outside the gene matches. Here the CDR3 DNA reads TGTGCCAGCAGCCCTCGGACAGGGTACCAAGAGACCCAGTACTTC. This codes for CASSPRTGYQETQYF.

This clone appeared once. The V and J genes are TRBV2 and TRBJ1-2, with unresolved D. This CDR3 region has 14 residues. Trimming shortened V by 6 bases and J by 5 bases, and 16 bases separated the two germline ends. The germline gives CDR1 SNHLY, CDR2 FYNNEI. The CDR3 DNA reads as TGTGCCAGCAGGGTTCAGGAGGCAGCTTATGGCTACACCTTC. This gives the protein CASRVQEAAYGYTF.

This chain links TRBV18 with TRBJ1-2; a possible D gene is TRBD1 (6 bases). CDR1 KGHSH and CDR2 LQKENI come from the germline V gene. Trimming shortened V by 0 bases and J by 7 bases, and 12 bases separated the two germline ends. The CDR3 has 14 residues. The CDR3, as DNA: TGTGCCAGCTCACCACCGGGGGCGTACGGTGGCTACACCTTC. It specifies CASSPPGAYGGYTF.

The chain links TRBV6-5 to TRBJ1-1; D gene ambiguous. The V gene's germline CDR1 is MNHEY and CDR2 SVGAGI. The CDR3 has 13 residues. V was cut by 0 bases and J by 7 bases, with 9 bases left in between. The DNA of the CDR3 is TGTGCCAGCAGTTACTCCATTCGGGGTGAAGCTTTCTTT. Translating gives CASSYSIRGEAFF.

The chain carries TRBV6-4 and TRBJ2-7; D remains ambiguous. The CDR3 spans 11 residues. Trimming stripped 2 bases from V and 5 bases from J, with 4 bases between. The V gene's germline CDR1 is MRHNA and CDR2 SNTAGT. CDR3 sequence: CASSDGDEQYF. The CDR3 DNA reads as TGTGCCAGCAGTGACGGAGACGAGCAGTACTTC.

The V gene is TRBV18, the J gene TRBJ2-4, with TRBD2 as a possible D gene (6 bases). The CDR3 has 13 amino acids. The V gene lost 7 bases and the J gene lost 9 bases, with 16 bases spanning the gap. Germline assignment: CDR1 KGHSH and CDR2 LQKENI. The CDR3 bases are TGTGCCAGCTTTGATTTGCGGCGGGGCATTCAGTACTTC. Its translation is CASFDLRRGIQYF.